Listed below are T cell receptor beta chains from one sample, sequenced in a study of PD-L1 blockade in urothelial cancer. Profiling relied on immunoSEQ multiplex PCR, and the TCRdb table lists in-frame clones only, not all of them. The sample includes 25,000 to 30,000 clones, around 87% of them seen just once. The specimen was PBMCs, collected around atezolizumab (anti-PD-L1) treatment. Every receptor here comes from a man aged 50-60 years with urothelial cancer. Both conserved end residues are part of each CDR3. The order of the fields is V gene, J gene, clone size, D gene, CDR3 DNA, CDR3 protein. A D gene is named only where the DNA matches it firmly. The size entry is marked missing in some rows and otherwise reads once, few, many or a size class.

>TRBV28|TRBJ2-1|-|TRBD2
TGTGCCAGCAGTAGAATCCATAGCGGGACCCCCAATGAGCAGTTCTTC
CASSRIHSGTPNEQFF
>TRBV5-6|TRBJ1-5|-|-
TGTGCCAGCAGCTTTGGACAGATTTATCAGCCCCAGCATTTT
CASSFGQIYQPQHF
>TRBV7-9|TRBJ1-3|-|-
TGTGCCAGCAGCCCACCCCAGGGCAGCCGAAACACCATATATTTT
CASSPPQGSRNTIYF
>TRBV10-1|TRBJ2-3|once|-
TGCGCCAGCAGTGTAACCCAGATGGCGCAGTATTTT
CASSVTQMAQYF
>TRBV7-8|TRBJ1-2|few|-
TGTGCCAGCAGAAGGGGCAGGGGAGTAGATGGCTACACCTTC
CASRRGRGVDGYTF
>TRBV6-6|TRBJ1-3|few|TRBD1
TGTGCCAGCGGGGGCGGGACAGTTGGAAACACCATATATTTT
CASGGGTVGNTIYF
>TRBV5-1|TRBJ2-7|-|-
TGCGCCAGCAGCTTACGGACAAACTCCTACGAGCAGTACTTC
CASSLRTNSYEQYF
>TRBV7-2|TRBJ1-1|-|-
TGTGCCAGCAGCTACCTCCATTCGAGCACTGAAGCTTTCTTT
CASSYLHSSTEAFF
>TRBV6-1|TRBJ2-1|once|-
TGTGCCAGCAGTGGCAGGGTCGGAAACTACAATGAGCAGTTCTTC
CASSGRVGNYNEQFF
>TRBV4-1|TRBJ2-3|-|TRBD2
TGCGCCAGCAGCCCTCGGACTAGCGGGAGAGGCACAGATACGCAGTATTTT
CASSPRTSGRGTDTQYF